These T cell receptor beta chains were read from a single sample in a study of blood T cell repertoires in COVID-19. Using immunoSEQ multiplex PCR, the repertoire was profiled, and TCRdb retains in-frame clones only, with some absent. The table lists 260,000 or so clones, about four fifths of them singletons. Sequenced input: PBMCs or T cells enriched from blood (not recorded which). The origin of the receptors is a woman in her 40s who had been exposed to COVID-19. Each CDR3 is given with its conserved first and last residue. The order of the fields is V gene, D gene, clone size, J gene, CDR3 protein, CDR3 DNA. D genes are given only for firm matches. Clone size, where shown, is once, few, many, or a class for clones that have expanded.

>TRBV11-2|.|.|TRBJ2-3
CASSLGLALTDTQYF
TGTGCCAGCAGCTTAGGGCTAGCCTTGACAGATACGCAGTATTTT
>TRBV27|.|.|TRBJ1-1
CASSLQGRSTEAFF
TGTGCCAGCAGTCTCCAGGGTAGGAGCACTGAAGCTTTCTTT
>TRBV6-5|TRBD1|.|TRBJ1-3
CASSHGLTGVDTIYF
TGTGCCAGCAGCCACGGGCTCACAGGGGTGGACACCATATATTTT
>TRBV18|.|.|TRBJ2-1
CASSPPTGTYNEQFF
TGTGCCAGCTCACCACCGACCGGGACCTACAATGAGCAGTTCTTC
>TRBV27|.|.|TRBJ2-2
CASSLGAVTGELFF
TGTGCCAGCAGTTTAGGGGCCGTCACCGGGGAGCTGTTTTTT
>TRBV5-4|.|.|TRBJ1-6
CASSLSGNNSPLHF
TGTGCCAGCAGCTTGTCAGGCAATAATTCACCCCTCCACTTT
>TRBV3-1/TRBV3-2|TRBD2|.|TRBJ2-3
CASSQLGTSGRYTDTQYF
TGTGCCAGCAGCCAACTAGGGACTAGCGGGAGATACACAGATACGCAGTATTTT
>TRBV6-5|.|.|TRBJ1-5
CASKENSNQPQHF
TGTGCCAGCAAAGAGAATAGCAATCAGCCCCAGCATTTT
>TRBV6-5|.|.|TRBJ1-1
CASSFEGWGNTEAFF
TGTGCCAGCAGTTTTGAGGGATGGGGGAACACTGAAGCTTTCTTT
>TRBV30|.|.|TRBJ2-1
CAWSPLLPGLPYNEQFF
TGTGCCTGGAGTCCACTCCTTCCGGGATTACCCTACAATGAGCAGTTCTTC
>TRBV7-6|.|.|TRBJ2-2
CASSGVNTGELFF
TGTGCCAGCTCGGGGGTAAACACCGGGGAGCTGTTTTTT
>TRBV30|.|.|TRBJ1-2
CAWRGGGGTFNYGYTF
TGTGCCTGGAGAGGAGGGGGGGGTACTTTTAACTATGGCTACACCTTC
>TRBV4-1|.|.|TRBJ2-7
CASSQDPQGTYEQYF
TGCGCCAGCAGCCAAGATCCCCAGGGCACCTACGAGCAGTACTTC
>TRBV30|.|.|TRBJ1-1
CAWGVGRNTEAFF
TGTGCCTGGGGGGTCGGGAGGAACACTGAAGCTTTCTTT
>TRBV29-1|TRBD1|.|TRBJ1-1
CSVTGTGGRYTEAFF
TGCAGCGTTACCGGGACAGGGGGCCGGTACACTGAAGCTTTCTTT
>TRBV6-6|TRBD1|.|TRBJ1-3
CASQDRGLGNTIYF
TGTGCCAGCCAAGACAGGGGGCTTGGAAACACCATATATTTT
>TRBV5-1|TRBD2|.|TRBJ2-2
CASSLLLAGNTGELFF
TGCGCCAGCAGCTTGCTGTTAGCGGGAAACACCGGGGAGCTGTTTTTT
>TRBV27|.|.|TRBJ1-2
CASSPKDRWTYYGYTF
TGTGCCAGCAGTCCCAAGGACAGATGGACCTACTATGGCTACACCTTC
>TRBV27|.|.|TRBJ2-3
CASSFAPGDTDTQYF
TGTGCCAGCAGTTTTGCACCGGGGGACACAGATACGCAGTATTTT
>TRBV7-9|.|.|TRBJ1-2
CASSPILQSNYGYTF
TGTGCCAGCAGCCCGATCTTGCAGTCTAACTATGGCTACACCTTC
>TRBV7-2|.|once|TRBJ2-3
CASSSRPGPDTQYF
TGTGCCAGCAGCTCCCGGCCTGGGCCAGATACGCAGTATTTT
>TRBV29-1|.|.|TRBJ2-3
CSVDSYLSTDTQYF
TGCAGCGTTGACTCCTATCTCAGCACAGATACGCAGTATTTT
>TRBV6-2/TRBV6-3|TRBD1|.|TRBJ1-1
CASSSPGQPDTEAFF
TGTGCCAGCAGTTCCCCGGGACAGCCCGACACTGAAGCTTTCTTT
>TRBV2|.|.|TRBJ1-4
CASSDKGGANEKLFF
TGTGCCAGCAGTGATAAGGGGGGGGCTAATGAAAAACTGTTTTTT
>TRBV6-4|TRBD2|.|TRBJ2-2
CASTSRLAGGRNTGELFF
TGTGCCAGCACGTCTCGACTAGCGGGGGGCCGGAACACCGGGGAGCTGTTTTTT
>TRBV2|TRBD1|.|TRBJ1-1
CASSEEEGDRGLNTEAFF
TGTGCCAGCAGTGAAGAAGAAGGGGACAGGGGGCTGAACACTGAAGCTTTCTTT
>TRBV6-1|.|.|TRBJ1-5
CASSEAPVNQPQHF
TGTGCCAGCAGTGAAGCGCCGGTCAATCAGCCCCAGCATTTT
>TRBV7-2|.|.|TRBJ2-1
CASSSGVSNEQFF
TGTGCCAGCAGCTCCGGGGTGAGCAATGAGCAGTTCTTC
>TRBV19|.|.|TRBJ2-1
CASSITPGNTYNEQFF
TGTGCCAGTAGTATTACCCCAGGGAATACCTACAATGAGCAGTTCTTC
>TRBV14|.|.|TRBJ1-1
CASSQETAGLNTEAFF
TGTGCCAGCAGCCAAGAAACGGCGGGGCTGAACACTGAAGCTTTCTTT
>TRBV28|.|.|TRBJ1-2
CASSPSGHFSNYGYTF
TGTGCCAGCAGTCCCTCGGGACACTTTTCTAACTATGGCTACACCTTC
>TRBV19|TRBD1|.|TRBJ1-5
CASNLDRADQPQHF
TGTGCCAGTAACTTGGACAGGGCCGATCAGCCCCAGCATTTT
>TRBV6-4|TRBD2|once|TRBJ2-5
CASSLTSGGGETQYF
TGTGCCAGCAGTTTGACTAGCGGGGGTGGAGAGACCCAGTACTTC
>TRBV4-3|.|few|TRBJ2-2
CASSHSTGTGELFF
TGCGCCAGCAGCCATAGCACAGGGACCGGGGAGCTGTTTTTT
>TRBV4-1|.|.|TRBJ2-7
CASSQETAAYEQYF
TGCGCCAGCAGCCAAGAGACAGCAGCCTACGAGCAGTACTTC
>TRBV5-4|TRBD2|.|TRBJ2-3
CASSLLRLAGGPGDTQYF
TGTGCCAGCAGCTTGCTCCGGCTAGCGGGGGGGCCGGGAGATACGCAGTATTTT
>TRBV4-3|.|.|TRBJ2-7
CASSHGQLYEQYF
TGCGCCAGCAGCCACGGACAGCTTTACGAGCAGTACTTC
>TRBV5-8|TRBD1|.|TRBJ2-5
CASSRSPGQSLSRQETQYF
TGTGCCAGCAGCCGCAGCCCGGGACAGTCACTTTCCCGCCAAGAGACCCAGTACTTC
>TRBV5-6|.|.|TRBJ2-6
CASSRLVGSGANVLTF
TGTGCCAGCAGCAGACTAGTAGGTTCTGGGGCCAACGTCCTGACTTTC
>TRBV7-8|.|.|TRBJ1-4
CASSLGLNEKLFF
TGTGCCAGCAGCTTAGGACTTAATGAAAAACTGTTTTTT
>TRBV5-1|TRBD1|.|TRBJ1-1
CASSPIGQAIMNTEAFF
TGCGCCAGCAGCCCCATCGGACAGGCAATTATGAACACTGAAGCTTTCTTT
>TRBV4-1|.|.|TRBJ1-1
CASTTTGGLPEAFF
TGCGCCAGCACGACGACAGGAGGCCTACCTGAAGCTTTCTTT
>TRBV6-6|TRBD2|once|TRBJ2-5
CASSPGEGGETQYF
TGTGCCAGCAGCCCTGGGGAGGGAGGAGAGACCCAGTACTTC
>TRBV6-5|TRBD2|.|TRBJ2-3
CASSRTSGYTDTQYF
TGTGCCAGCAGTCGGACTAGCGGATACACAGATACGCAGTATTTT